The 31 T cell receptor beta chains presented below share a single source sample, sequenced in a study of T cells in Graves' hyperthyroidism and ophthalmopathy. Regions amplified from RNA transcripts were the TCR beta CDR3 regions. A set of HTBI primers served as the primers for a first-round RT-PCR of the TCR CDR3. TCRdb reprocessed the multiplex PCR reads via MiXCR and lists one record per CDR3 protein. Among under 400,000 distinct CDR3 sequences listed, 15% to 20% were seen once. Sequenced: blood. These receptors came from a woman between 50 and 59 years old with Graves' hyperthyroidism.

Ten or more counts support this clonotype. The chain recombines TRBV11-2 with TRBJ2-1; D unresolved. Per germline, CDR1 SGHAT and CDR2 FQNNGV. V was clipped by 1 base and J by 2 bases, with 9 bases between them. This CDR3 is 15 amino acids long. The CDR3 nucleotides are TGTGCCAGCAGCTTAGGAAACGGACCCTACAATGAGCAGTTCTTC. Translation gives CASSLGNGPYNEQFF.

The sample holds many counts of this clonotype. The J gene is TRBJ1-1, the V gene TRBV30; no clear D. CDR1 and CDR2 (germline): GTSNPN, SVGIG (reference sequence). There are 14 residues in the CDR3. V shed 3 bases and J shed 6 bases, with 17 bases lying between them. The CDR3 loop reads CAWRAIMGGAEAFF. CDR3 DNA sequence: TGTGCCTGGAGAGCCATTATGGGAGGCGCTGAAGCTTTCTTT.

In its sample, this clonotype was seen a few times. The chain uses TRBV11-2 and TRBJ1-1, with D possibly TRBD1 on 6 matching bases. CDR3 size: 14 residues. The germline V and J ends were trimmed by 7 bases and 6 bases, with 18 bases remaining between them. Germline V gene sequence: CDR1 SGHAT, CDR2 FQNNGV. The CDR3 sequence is CASINRDTAPEAFF. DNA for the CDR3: TGTGCCAGCATCAACCGGGACACAGCCCCTGAAGCTTTCTTT.

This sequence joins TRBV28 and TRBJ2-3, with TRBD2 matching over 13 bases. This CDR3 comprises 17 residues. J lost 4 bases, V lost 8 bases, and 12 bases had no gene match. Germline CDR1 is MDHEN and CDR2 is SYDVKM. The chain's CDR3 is CASQTTSGRASPDTQYF. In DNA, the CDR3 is TGTGCCAGCCAAACAACTAGCGGGAGGGCCTCGCCAGATACGCAGTATTTT.

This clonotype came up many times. The CDR3 loop is CASSLTRTSGRSEQFF. The DNA of the CDR3 is TGTGCCAGCAGCTTAACCCGGACTAGCGGGAGATCCGAGCAGTTCTTC. The genes are TRBV7-3 and TRBJ2-1, with 13 bases fitting TRBD2. Germline V gene sequence: CDR1 SGHTA, CDR2 FQGTGA. After removal of 0 bases from V and 10 bases from J, the junction contained 6 bases not matched to a gene. The CDR3 is 16 amino acids.

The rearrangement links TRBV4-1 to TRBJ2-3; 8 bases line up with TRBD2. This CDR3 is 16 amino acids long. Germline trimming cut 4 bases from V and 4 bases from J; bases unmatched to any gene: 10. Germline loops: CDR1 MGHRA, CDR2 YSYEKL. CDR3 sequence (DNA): TGCGCCAGCAGCCCCACTAGCGGACCTCCGTCAGATACGCAGTATTTT. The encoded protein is CASSPTSGPPSDTQYF.

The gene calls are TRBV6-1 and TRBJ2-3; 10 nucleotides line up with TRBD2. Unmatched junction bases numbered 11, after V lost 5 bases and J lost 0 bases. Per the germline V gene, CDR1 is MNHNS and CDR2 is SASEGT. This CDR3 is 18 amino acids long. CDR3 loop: CASSSKRTSGTSTDTQYF. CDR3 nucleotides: TGTGCCAGCAGTTCCAAAAGGACTAGCGGTACTAGCACAGATACGCAGTATTTT.

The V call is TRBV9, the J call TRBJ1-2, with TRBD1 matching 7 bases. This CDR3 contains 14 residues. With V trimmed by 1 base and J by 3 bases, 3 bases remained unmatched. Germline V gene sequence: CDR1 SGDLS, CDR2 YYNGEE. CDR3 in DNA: TGTGCCAGCAGCGTATCAACAGGGGACTATGGCTACACCTTC. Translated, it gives CASSVSTGDYGYTF.

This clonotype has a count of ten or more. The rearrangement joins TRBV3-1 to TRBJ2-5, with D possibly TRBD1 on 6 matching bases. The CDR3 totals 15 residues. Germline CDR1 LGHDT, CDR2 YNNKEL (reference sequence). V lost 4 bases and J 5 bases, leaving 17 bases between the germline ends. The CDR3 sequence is CASSPRMSQGETQYF. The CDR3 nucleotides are TGTGCCAGCAGCCCACGAATGAGTCAGGGGGAGACCCAGTACTTC.

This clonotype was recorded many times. The CDR3 DNA is TGTGCCAGCTCCCTGGCCAGGGGTGACGAGCAGTACGTC. Translation: CASSLARGDEQYV. The V and J genes are TRBV18 and TRBJ2-7, with a weak D call TRBD1 (6 bases). The CDR3 length is 13 residues. Trimming took off 6 bases at V and 5 bases at J, with 14 bases between the two ends. CDR1 is KGHSH and CDR2 is LQKENI in the germline V gene.

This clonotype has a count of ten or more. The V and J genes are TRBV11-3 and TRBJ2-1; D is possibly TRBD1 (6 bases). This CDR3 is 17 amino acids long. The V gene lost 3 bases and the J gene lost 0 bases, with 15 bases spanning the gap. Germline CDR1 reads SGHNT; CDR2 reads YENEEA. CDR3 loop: CASSFPLGGPSYNEQFF. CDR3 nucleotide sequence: TGTGCCAGCAGCTTCCCCCTAGGGGGTCCCTCCTACAATGAGCAGTTCTTC.

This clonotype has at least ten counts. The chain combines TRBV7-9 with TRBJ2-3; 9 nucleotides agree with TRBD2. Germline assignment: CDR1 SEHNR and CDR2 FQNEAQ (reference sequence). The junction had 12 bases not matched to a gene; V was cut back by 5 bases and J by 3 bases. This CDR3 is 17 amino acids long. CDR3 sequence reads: CASSLPAGTSSTDTQYF. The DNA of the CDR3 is TGTGCCAGCAGCCTGCCCGCTGGGACTAGCAGTACAGATACGCAGTATTTT.

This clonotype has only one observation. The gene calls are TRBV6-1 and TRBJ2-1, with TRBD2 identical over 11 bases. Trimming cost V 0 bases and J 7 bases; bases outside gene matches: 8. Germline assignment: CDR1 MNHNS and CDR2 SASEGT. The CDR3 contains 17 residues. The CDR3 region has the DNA TGTGCCAGCAGTGAAGCTAGGCTAGCGGGAGGAGGAAATGAGCAGTTCTTC. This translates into CASSEARLAGGGNEQFF.

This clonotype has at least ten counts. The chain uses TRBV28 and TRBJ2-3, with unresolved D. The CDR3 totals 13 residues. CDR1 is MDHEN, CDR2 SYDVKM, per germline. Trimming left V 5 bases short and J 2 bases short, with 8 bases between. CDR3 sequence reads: CASSPRPTDTQYF. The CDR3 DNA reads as TGTGCCAGCAGTCCACGGCCCACAGATACGCAGTATTTT.

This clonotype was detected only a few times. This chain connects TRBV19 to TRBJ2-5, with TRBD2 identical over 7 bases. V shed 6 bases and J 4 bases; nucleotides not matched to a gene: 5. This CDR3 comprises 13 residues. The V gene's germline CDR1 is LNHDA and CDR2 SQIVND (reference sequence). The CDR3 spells CASRAGLGETQYF. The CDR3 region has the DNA TGTGCCAGTAGAGCGGGGTTGGGAGAGACCCAGTACTTC.

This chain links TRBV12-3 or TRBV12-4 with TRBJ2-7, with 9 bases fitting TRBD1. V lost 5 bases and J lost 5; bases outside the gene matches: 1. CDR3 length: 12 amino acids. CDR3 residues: CASSRQGDEQYF. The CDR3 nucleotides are TGTGCCAGCAGTCGACAGGGGGACGAGCAGTACTTC.

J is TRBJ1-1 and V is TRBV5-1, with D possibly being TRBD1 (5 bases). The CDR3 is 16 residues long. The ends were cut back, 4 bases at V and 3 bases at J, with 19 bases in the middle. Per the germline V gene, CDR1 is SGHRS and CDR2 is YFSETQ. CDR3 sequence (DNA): TGCGCCAGCAGCGGAGGACGTATCGAGGGGTACACTGAAGCTTTCTTT. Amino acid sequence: CASSGGRIEGYTEAFF.

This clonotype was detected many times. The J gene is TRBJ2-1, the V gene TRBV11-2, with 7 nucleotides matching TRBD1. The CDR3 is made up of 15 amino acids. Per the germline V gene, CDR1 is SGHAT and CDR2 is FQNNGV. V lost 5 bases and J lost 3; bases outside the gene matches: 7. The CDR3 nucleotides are TGTGCCAGCAGCCGGGGCCGGGACAGCTACAATGAGCAGTTCTTC. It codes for CASSRGRDSYNEQFF.

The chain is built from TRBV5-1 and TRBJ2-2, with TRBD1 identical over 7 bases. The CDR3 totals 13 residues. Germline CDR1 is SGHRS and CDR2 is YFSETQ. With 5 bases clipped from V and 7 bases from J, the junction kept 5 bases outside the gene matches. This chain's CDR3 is CASRQGDDGELFF. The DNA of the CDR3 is TGCGCCAGCAGGCAGGGGGATGACGGGGAGCTGTTTTTT.

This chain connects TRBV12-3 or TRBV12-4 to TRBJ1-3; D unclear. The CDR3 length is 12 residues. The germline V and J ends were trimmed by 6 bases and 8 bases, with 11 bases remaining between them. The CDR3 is CASSPILDTIYF. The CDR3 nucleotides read TGTGCCAGCAGCCCAATTTTAGACACCATATATTTT.

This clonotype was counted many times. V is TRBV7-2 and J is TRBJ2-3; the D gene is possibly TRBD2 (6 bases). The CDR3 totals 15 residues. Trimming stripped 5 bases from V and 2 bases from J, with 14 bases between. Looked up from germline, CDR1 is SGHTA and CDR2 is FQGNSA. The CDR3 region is CASSPDYLSTDTQYF. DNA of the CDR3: TGTGCCAGCAGCCCGGACTACCTCTCCACAGATACGCAGTATTTT.

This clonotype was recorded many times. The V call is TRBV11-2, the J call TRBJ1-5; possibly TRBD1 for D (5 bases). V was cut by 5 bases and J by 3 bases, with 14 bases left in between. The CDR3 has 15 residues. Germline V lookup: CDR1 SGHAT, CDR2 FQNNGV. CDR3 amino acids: CASSQMRGPNQPQHF. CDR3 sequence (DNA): TGTGCCAGCAGCCAAATGAGGGGACCCAATCAGCCCCAGCATTTT.

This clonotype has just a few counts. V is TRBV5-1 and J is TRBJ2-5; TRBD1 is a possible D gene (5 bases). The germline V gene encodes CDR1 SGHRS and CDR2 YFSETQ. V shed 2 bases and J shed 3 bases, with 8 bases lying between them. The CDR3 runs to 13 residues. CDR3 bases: TGCGCCAGCAGCTTTGAAGGGGAAGAGACCCAGTACTTC. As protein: CASSFEGEETQYF.

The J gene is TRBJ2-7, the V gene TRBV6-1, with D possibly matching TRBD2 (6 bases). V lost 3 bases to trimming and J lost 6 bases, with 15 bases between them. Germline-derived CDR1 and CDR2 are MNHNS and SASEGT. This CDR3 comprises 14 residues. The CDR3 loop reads CASSEWSGLPEQYV. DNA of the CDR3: TGTGCCAGCAGTGAGTGGAGCGGGCTCCCCGAGCAGTACGTC.

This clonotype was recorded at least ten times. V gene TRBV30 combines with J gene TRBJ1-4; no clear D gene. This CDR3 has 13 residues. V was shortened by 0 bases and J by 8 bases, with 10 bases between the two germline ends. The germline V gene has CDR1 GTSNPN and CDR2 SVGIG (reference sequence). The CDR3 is CAWSVLGEEKLFF. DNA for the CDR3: TGTGCCTGGAGTGTACTTGGGGAAGAAAAACTGTTTTTT.

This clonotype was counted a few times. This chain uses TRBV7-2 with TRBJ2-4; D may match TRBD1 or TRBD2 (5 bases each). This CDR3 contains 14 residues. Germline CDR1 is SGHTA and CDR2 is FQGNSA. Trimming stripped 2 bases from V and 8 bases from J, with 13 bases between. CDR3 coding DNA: TGTGCCAGCAGCTTAAGCTCCGGGGCGGACATTCAGTACTTC. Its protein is CASSLSSGADIQYF.

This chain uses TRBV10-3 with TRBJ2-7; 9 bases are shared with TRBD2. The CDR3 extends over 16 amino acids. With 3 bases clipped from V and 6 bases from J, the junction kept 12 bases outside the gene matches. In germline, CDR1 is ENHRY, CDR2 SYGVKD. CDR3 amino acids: CAISEGASGAAGEQYV. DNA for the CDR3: TGTGCCATCAGTGAAGGGGCTAGCGGGGCCGCCGGCGAGCAGTACGTC.

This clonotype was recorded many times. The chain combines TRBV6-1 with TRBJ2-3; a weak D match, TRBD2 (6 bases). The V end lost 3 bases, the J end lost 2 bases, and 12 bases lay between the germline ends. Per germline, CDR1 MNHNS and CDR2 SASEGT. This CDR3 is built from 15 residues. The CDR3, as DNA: TGTGCCAGCAGTGATATACTAGCAGTCACAGATACGCAGTATTTT. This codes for CASSDILAVTDTQYF.

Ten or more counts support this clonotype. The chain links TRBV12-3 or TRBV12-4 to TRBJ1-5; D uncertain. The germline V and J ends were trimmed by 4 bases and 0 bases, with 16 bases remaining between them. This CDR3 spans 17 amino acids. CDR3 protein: CASSYKMDSVSNQPQHF. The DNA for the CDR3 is TGTGCCAGCAGTTATAAAATGGACTCGGTTAGCAATCAGCCCCAGCATTTT.

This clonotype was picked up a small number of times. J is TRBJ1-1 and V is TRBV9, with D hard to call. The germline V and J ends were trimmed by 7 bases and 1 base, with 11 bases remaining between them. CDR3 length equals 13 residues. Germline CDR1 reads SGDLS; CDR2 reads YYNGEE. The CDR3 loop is CASGRDANTEAFF. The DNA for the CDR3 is TGTGCCAGCGGACGGGATGCGAACACTGAAGCTTTCTTT. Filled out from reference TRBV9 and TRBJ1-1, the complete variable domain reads DSGVTQTPKHLITATGQRVTLRCSPRSGDLSVYWYQQSLDQGLQFLIQYYNGEERAKGNILERFSAQQFPDLHSELNLSSLELGDSALYFCASGRDANTEAFFGQGTRLTVV.

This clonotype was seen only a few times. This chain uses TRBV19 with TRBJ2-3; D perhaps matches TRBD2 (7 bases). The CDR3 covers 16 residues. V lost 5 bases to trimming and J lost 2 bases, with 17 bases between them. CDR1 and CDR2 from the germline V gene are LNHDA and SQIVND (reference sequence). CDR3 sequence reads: CASSRLIRGATDTQYF. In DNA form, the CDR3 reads TGTGCCAGTAGTCGACTGATACGGGGGGCCACAGATACGCAGTATTTT.